These T cell receptor beta chains were read from a single sample in a study of blood T cell repertoires in COVID-19. TCRdb keeps only in-frame clones here, not all; method: immunoSEQ multiplex PCR. The table has around 68,000 clones, around nine tenths seen once. Specimen: peripheral blood. These receptors came from a man aged 45-65 years with active COVID-19. Both conserved end residues are trimmed from each CDR3. Not every row has a clone size; where given, it reads once, few, many or a size class.

CDR3aa: ASSQLDEQY
abundance: -
v_gene: TRBV6-5
j_gene: TRBJ2-7

CDR3aa: ASSLQGAVYEQY
abundance: -
v_gene: TRBV28
j_gene: TRBJ2-7

CDR3aa: ASSIPLGGGSNQPQH
abundance: -
v_gene: TRBV19
j_gene: TRBJ1-5

CDR3aa: SASPLEGVSYNEQF
abundance: few
v_gene: TRBV20-1
j_gene: TRBJ2-1

CDR3aa: AIRIGDIAAYGYT
abundance: few
v_gene: TRBV10-3
j_gene: TRBJ1-2

CDR3aa: ASSWERGTEAF
abundance: -
v_gene: TRBV18
j_gene: TRBJ1-1

CDR3aa: ASTPGQGVPSYNEQF
abundance: -
v_gene: TRBV27
j_gene: TRBJ2-1

CDR3aa: AWSRTGTSGELF
abundance: -
v_gene: TRBV30
j_gene: TRBJ2-2

CDR3aa: ASSSRVYSYEQY
abundance: -
v_gene: TRBV7-2
j_gene: TRBJ2-7

CDR3aa: ASSLTGNVGTDTQY
abundance: -
v_gene: TRBV7-2
j_gene: TRBJ2-3

CDR3aa: ASLSGGSGVSYNEQF
abundance: -
v_gene: TRBV19
j_gene: TRBJ2-1

CDR3aa: ASSLGGEAQY
abundance: -
v_gene: TRBV7-2
j_gene: TRBJ2-5

CDR3aa: ASSPGLGTYNEQF
abundance: -
v_gene: TRBV5-6
j_gene: TRBJ2-1

CDR3aa: ASSLGTPANYGYT
abundance: -
v_gene: TRBV5-6
j_gene: TRBJ1-2

CDR3aa: ASSLARSGSYEQY
abundance: -
v_gene: TRBV11-2
j_gene: TRBJ2-7

CDR3aa: ASSLGFLAGGLETQY
abundance: -
v_gene: TRBV5-4
j_gene: TRBJ2-5

CDR3aa: ASRGLPSSYNEQF
abundance: -
v_gene: TRBV27
j_gene: TRBJ2-1

CDR3aa: ASSPGGGGYSSYEQY
abundance: -
v_gene: TRBV3-1/TRBV3-2
j_gene: TRBJ2-7

CDR3aa: ASSYSRTSTDTQY
abundance: -
v_gene: TRBV6-2/TRBV6-3
j_gene: TRBJ2-3

CDR3aa: ASSPLAGARDTQY
abundance: -
v_gene: TRBV4-1
j_gene: TRBJ2-3

CDR3aa: ASSPSYGYT
abundance: -
v_gene: TRBV28
j_gene: TRBJ1-2

CDR3aa: ATHRGEGQPQH
abundance: -
v_gene: TRBV19
j_gene: TRBJ1-5

CDR3aa: ASMAGGHSSYNEQF
abundance: -
v_gene: TRBV5-1
j_gene: TRBJ2-1

CDR3aa: AWSVRWSGGYGYT
abundance: once
v_gene: TRBV30
j_gene: TRBJ1-2

CDR3aa: ATSEQPGDTQY
abundance: -
v_gene: TRBV24-1
j_gene: TRBJ2-3

CDR3aa: ASSPRTGPQETQY
abundance: once
v_gene: TRBV9
j_gene: TRBJ2-5

CDR3aa: AFKPGVTEAF
abundance: -
v_gene: TRBV30
j_gene: TRBJ1-1

CDR3aa: ASRARGSNQPQH
abundance: -
v_gene: TRBV5-6
j_gene: TRBJ1-5

CDR3aa: ASSPGQAGNEQF
abundance: once
v_gene: TRBV7-3
j_gene: TRBJ2-1

CDR3aa: ASSPAARVENTGELF
abundance: -
v_gene: TRBV18
j_gene: TRBJ2-2

CDR3aa: ASSLQGNQPQH
abundance: -
v_gene: TRBV7-8
j_gene: TRBJ1-5

CDR3aa: ASSEALRGNTEAF
abundance: -
v_gene: TRBV2
j_gene: TRBJ1-1

CDR3aa: ASSTKARDRVYEQY
abundance: -
v_gene: TRBV25-1
j_gene: TRBJ2-7

CDR3aa: ASSTEGQGVEKLF
abundance: few
v_gene: TRBV2
j_gene: TRBJ1-4

CDR3aa: ASSIKRVGTGEGLKRV
abundance: -
v_gene: TRBV19
j_gene: TRBJ2-4

CDR3aa: ASSLLNTSGRAYDTQY
abundance: -
v_gene: TRBV28
j_gene: TRBJ2-3

CDR3aa: ASTQDRASEQY
abundance: -
v_gene: TRBV2
j_gene: TRBJ2-7

CDR3aa: ASSNWTGIYGYT
abundance: -
v_gene: TRBV19
j_gene: TRBJ1-2

CDR3aa: ASSGWEGGNSPLH
abundance: -
v_gene: TRBV7-2
j_gene: TRBJ1-6

CDR3aa: ASSIGLAGSTDTQY
abundance: -
v_gene: TRBV5-1
j_gene: TRBJ2-3

CDR3aa: ASSLEGGSGETQY
abundance: -
v_gene: TRBV5-1
j_gene: TRBJ2-5

CDR3aa: ASSLRTGEAGNTIY
abundance: -
v_gene: TRBV5-4
j_gene: TRBJ1-3

CDR3aa: ASSEPRSDSLYEQY
abundance: few
v_gene: TRBV10-1
j_gene: TRBJ2-7

CDR3aa: ASSFSGSDTGELF
abundance: once
v_gene: TRBV27
j_gene: TRBJ2-2

CDR3aa: ASSRDIFSQPQH
abundance: -
v_gene: TRBV6-2/TRBV6-3
j_gene: TRBJ1-5

CDR3aa: ASSPRISGGVAAGNEQF
abundance: -
v_gene: TRBV27
j_gene: TRBJ2-1

CDR3aa: ASSLTGAANEKLF
abundance: once
v_gene: TRBV7-3
j_gene: TRBJ1-4

CDR3aa: AIAGGDQPQH
abundance: -
v_gene: TRBV10-3
j_gene: TRBJ1-5

CDR3aa: ASSSTGANSPLH
abundance: -
v_gene: TRBV5-1
j_gene: TRBJ1-6

CDR3aa: ASYPAGEGGGQF
abundance: -
v_gene: TRBV19
j_gene: TRBJ2-1

CDR3aa: SVRGHRGAGNEQF
abundance: -
v_gene: TRBV29-1
j_gene: TRBJ2-1

CDR3aa: ASRYDRVSGELF
abundance: -
v_gene: TRBV19
j_gene: TRBJ2-2

CDR3aa: ASSPASDSPLH
abundance: few
v_gene: TRBV7-9
j_gene: TRBJ1-6